A selection of T cell receptor beta chains follows, all from one sample in a study of beta chain features in type 1 diabetes. The assay was immunoSEQ multiplex PCR, and TCRdb's table has in-frame clones only and misses some. This table has roughly 230,000 clones, more than 9% appearing once. Sequencing input: naive CD4+ T cells from blood. Receptors were obtained from a woman under 30 in good health. The CDR3 runs from the conserved cysteine through the conserved F or W. Each record gives: V gene, D gene, clone size, J gene, CDR3 protein, CDR3 DNA. D genes are given only for firm matches. The listing skips clone size in some rows; elsewhere it reads once, few, many or a size class.

v_call: TRBV5-6
d_call: -
clone_size: few
j_call: TRBJ2-7
cdr3_aa: CASSFSARQTYEQYF
cdr3_nt: TGTGCCAGCAGCTTCTCCGCGAGACAGACCTACGAGCAGTACTTC

v_call: TRBV28
d_call: TRBD1
clone_size: -
j_call: TRBJ1-2
cdr3_aa: CASSLGQGFINYGYTF
cdr3_nt: TGTGCCAGCAGCCTAGGACAGGGCTTCATTAACTATGGCTACACCTTC

v_call: TRBV18
d_call: TRBD1
clone_size: few
j_call: TRBJ1-2
cdr3_aa: CASSLRTGNYGYTF
cdr3_nt: TGTGCCAGCTCACTGCGGACAGGGAACTATGGCTACACCTTC

v_call: TRBV5-4
d_call: -
clone_size: few
j_call: TRBJ2-2
cdr3_aa: CASSLAAANTGELFF
cdr3_nt: TGTGCCAGCAGCTTGGCCGCGGCGAACACCGGGGAGCTGTTTTTT

v_call: TRBV6-1
d_call: -
clone_size: -
j_call: TRBJ2-3
cdr3_aa: CASSDATRTDTQYF
cdr3_nt: TGTGCCAGCAGTGACGCTACGCGCACAGATACGCAGTATTTT

v_call: TRBV6-4
d_call: TRBD2
clone_size: -
j_call: TRBJ2-1
cdr3_aa: CASSDEGLGGDKFF
cdr3_nt: TGTGCCAGCAGTGACGAGGGACTAGGGGGGGACAAGTTCTTC

v_call: TRBV5-1
d_call: -
clone_size: few
j_call: TRBJ1-1
cdr3_aa: CASSFSRENTEAFF
cdr3_nt: TGCGCCAGCAGTTTTAGCAGGGAGAACACTGAAGCTTTCTTT

v_call: TRBV29-1
d_call: -
clone_size: -
j_call: TRBJ1-2
cdr3_aa: CSVGTQGPNYGYTF
cdr3_nt: TGCAGCGTTGGGACACAGGGACCTAACTATGGCTACACCTTC

v_call: TRBV20-1
d_call: -
clone_size: few
j_call: TRBJ1-2
cdr3_aa: CSATERGAGTF
cdr3_nt: TGCAGTGCGACCGAGCGGGGGGCAGGCACCTTC

v_call: TRBV9
d_call: TRBD1
clone_size: few
j_call: TRBJ1-1
cdr3_aa: CASSERTGSYTEAFF
cdr3_nt: TGTGCCAGCAGCGAGAGGACAGGGTCCTACACTGAAGCTTTCTTT

v_call: TRBV30
d_call: -
clone_size: few
j_call: TRBJ2-1
cdr3_aa: CAWSVRSDNEQFF
cdr3_nt: TGTGCCTGGAGTGTACGGTCGGACAATGAGCAGTTCTTC

v_call: TRBV4-1
d_call: TRBD2
clone_size: -
j_call: TRBJ2-7
cdr3_aa: CASSQEMTSGDSFRYF
cdr3_nt: TGCGCCAGCAGCCAAGAAATGACTAGCGGGGACTCTTTTCGGTACTTC

v_call: TRBV30
d_call: -
clone_size: -
j_call: TRBJ2-2
cdr3_aa: CAWSVLGAFTGELFF
cdr3_nt: TGTGCCTGGAGTGTACTGGGGGCGTTCACCGGGGAGCTGTTTTTT

v_call: TRBV27
d_call: TRBD1
clone_size: once
j_call: TRBJ2-7
cdr3_aa: CASRPRRAGGFYEQYF
cdr3_nt: TGTGCCAGCAGACCGCGCAGGGCAGGGGGTTTTTACGAGCAGTACTTC

v_call: TRBV10-3
d_call: -
clone_size: few
j_call: TRBJ2-2
cdr3_aa: CAMGHLTGELFF
cdr3_nt: TGTGCCATGGGACATCTCACCGGGGAGCTGTTTTTT

v_call: TRBV30
d_call: -
clone_size: many
j_call: TRBJ2-7
cdr3_aa: CAWSGQPPYEQYF
cdr3_nt: TGTGCCTGGAGTGGACAGCCGCCCTACGAGCAGTACTTC

v_call: TRBV2
d_call: -
clone_size: -
j_call: TRBJ1-2
cdr3_aa: CASSGSGTDYGYTF
cdr3_nt: TGTGCCAGCAGTGGATCGGGTACGGACTATGGCTACACCTTC

v_call: TRBV5-4
d_call: -
clone_size: few
j_call: TRBJ2-3
cdr3_aa: CASSSQQGSTDTQYF
cdr3_nt: TGTGCCAGCAGCTCCCAACAGGGCTCCACAGATACGCAGTATTTT

v_call: TRBV5-1
d_call: TRBD1
clone_size: -
j_call: TRBJ1-1
cdr3_aa: CASSLFVSWDSPMNTEAFF
cdr3_nt: TGCGCCAGCAGCTTATTTGTTTCGTGGGACAGCCCGATGAACACTGAAGCTTTCTTT

v_call: TRBV4-2
d_call: -
clone_size: -
j_call: TRBJ1-2
cdr3_aa: CASSHIRYGYTF
cdr3_nt: TGTGCCAGCAGCCATATCAGGTATGGCTACACCTTC

v_call: TRBV27
d_call: -
clone_size: few
j_call: TRBJ2-3
cdr3_aa: CASKAEAATDTQYF
cdr3_nt: TGTGCCAGCAAAGCGGAAGCGGCCACAGATACGCAGTATTTT

v_call: TRBV7-9
d_call: TRBD1
clone_size: -
j_call: TRBJ2-7
cdr3_aa: CASSSDRALYEQYF
cdr3_nt: TGTGCCAGCAGCTCGGACAGGGCGCTGTACGAGCAGTACTTC

v_call: TRBV5-6
d_call: TRBD1
clone_size: -
j_call: TRBJ2-3
cdr3_aa: CASSFAQGARTDTQYF
cdr3_nt: TGTGCCAGCAGCTTCGCGCAGGGGGCGCGGACAGATACGCAGTATTTT

v_call: TRBV14
d_call: TRBD1
clone_size: -
j_call: TRBJ1-6
cdr3_aa: CASSSMTGSYNSPLHF
cdr3_nt: TGTGCCAGCAGCTCGATGACAGGGTCCTATAATTCACCCCTCCACTTT

v_call: TRBV5-6
d_call: -
clone_size: -
j_call: TRBJ1-5
cdr3_aa: CASSLYQEGNQPQHF
cdr3_nt: TGTGCCAGCAGCTTGTACCAGGAGGGCAATCAGCCCCAGCATTTT

v_call: TRBV19
d_call: -
clone_size: few
j_call: TRBJ2-3
cdr3_aa: CASSYFPAITDTQYF
cdr3_nt: TGTGCCAGTAGTTACTTCCCCGCCATCACAGATACGCAGTATTTT

v_call: TRBV6-1
d_call: TRBD1
clone_size: few
j_call: TRBJ1-1
cdr3_aa: CASSEDPTGGKKVF
cdr3_nt: TGTGCCAGCAGTGAAGACCCGACAGGGGGTAAGAAGGTCTTT

v_call: TRBV5-1
d_call: -
clone_size: -
j_call: TRBJ1-2
cdr3_aa: CASSKTTGFNYGYTF
cdr3_nt: TGCGCCAGCAGTAAAACGACAGGCTTTAACTATGGCTACACCTTC

v_call: TRBV15
d_call: TRBD1
clone_size: -
j_call: TRBJ2-7
cdr3_aa: CATSLGQGYEQYF
cdr3_nt: TGTGCCACCAGCCTGGGACAGGGCTACGAGCAGTACTTC

v_call: TRBV18
d_call: TRBD1
clone_size: many
j_call: TRBJ1-2
cdr3_aa: CASSSRDSYGYTF
cdr3_nt: TGTGCCAGCTCATCGCGGGACAGCTATGGCTACACCTTC

v_call: TRBV6-4
d_call: -
clone_size: few
j_call: TRBJ2-3
cdr3_aa: CASRASGVDTQYF
cdr3_nt: TGTGCCAGCAGGGCTTCAGGGGTAGATACGCAGTATTTT

v_call: TRBV19
d_call: TRBD1
clone_size: few
j_call: TRBJ2-6
cdr3_aa: CASSIGTGGSGANVLTF
cdr3_nt: TGTGCCAGTAGTATCGGGACAGGGGGTTCGGGGGCCAACGTCCTGACTTTC

v_call: TRBV28
d_call: TRBD1
clone_size: few
j_call: TRBJ2-7
cdr3_aa: CASGQGWNEQYF
cdr3_nt: TGTGCGTCGGGACAGGGGTGGAACGAGCAGTACTTC

v_call: TRBV19
d_call: TRBD1
clone_size: few
j_call: TRBJ1-1
cdr3_aa: CASKPQGGPEAFF
cdr3_nt: TGTGCCAGTAAGCCCCAGGGGGGCCCTGAAGCTTTCTTT

v_call: TRBV4-1
d_call: TRBD1
clone_size: few
j_call: TRBJ1-1
cdr3_aa: CASSPTQSTGIGSGTEAFF
cdr3_nt: TGCGCCAGCAGCCCTACGCAATCGACAGGGATTGGGTCGGGCACTGAAGCTTTCTTT

v_call: TRBV19
d_call: TRBD2
clone_size: -
j_call: TRBJ2-1
cdr3_aa: CASTLGLAVDEQFF
cdr3_nt: TGTGCCAGTACCCTGGGACTAGCGGTCGATGAGCAGTTCTTC

v_call: TRBV5-1
d_call: -
clone_size: -
j_call: TRBJ2-1
cdr3_aa: CASSLEAGPYNEQFF
cdr3_nt: TGCGCCAGCAGTCTGGAGGCAGGACCCTACAATGAGCAGTTCTTC

v_call: TRBV27
d_call: TRBD2
clone_size: once
j_call: TRBJ2-1
cdr3_aa: CASSLDRLAGDHYNEQFF
cdr3_nt: TGTGCCAGCAGTTTGGACCGACTAGCGGGAGACCACTACAATGAGCAGTTCTTC

v_call: TRBV5-1
d_call: -
clone_size: few
j_call: TRBJ2-1
cdr3_aa: CASSLGDFSYNEQFF
cdr3_nt: TGCGCCAGCAGCTTGGGGGACTTCTCCTACAATGAGCAGTTCTTC

v_call: TRBV7-3
d_call: TRBD1
clone_size: few
j_call: TRBJ2-2
cdr3_aa: CASSKTGENGELFF
cdr3_nt: TGTGCCAGCAGCAAGACAGGGGAGAACGGGGAGCTGTTTTTT

v_call: TRBV10-3
d_call: -
clone_size: few
j_call: TRBJ2-5
cdr3_aa: CAISEGGAETQYF
cdr3_nt: TGTGCCATCAGTGAGGGGGGCGCCGAGACCCAGTACTTC

v_call: TRBV29-1
d_call: -
clone_size: few
j_call: TRBJ1-1
cdr3_aa: CSATEMNTEAFF
cdr3_nt: TGCAGCGCTACAGAGATGAACACTGAAGCTTTCTTT

v_call: TRBV30
d_call: TRBD2
clone_size: few
j_call: TRBJ2-3
cdr3_aa: CAWSWFPSPGTSGGSTDTQYF
cdr3_nt: TGTGCCTGGAGTTGGTTCCCTTCTCCCGGGACTAGCGGAGGTAGCACAGATACGCAGTATTTT

v_call: TRBV27
d_call: TRBD1
clone_size: -
j_call: TRBJ1-1
cdr3_aa: CASSAVAGGTEAFF
cdr3_nt: TGTGCCAGCAGTGCGGTAGCAGGGGGCACTGAAGCTTTCTTT

v_call: TRBV7-8
d_call: TRBD1
clone_size: -
j_call: TRBJ2-7
cdr3_aa: CASSRTGTGINEQYF
cdr3_nt: TGTGCCAGCAGCAGGACCGGGACAGGGATTAACGAGCAGTACTTC

v_call: TRBV12-5
d_call: -
clone_size: -
j_call: TRBJ1-1
cdr3_aa: CASGLNTEAFF
cdr3_nt: TGTGCTAGTGGCTTGAACACTGAAGCTTTCTTT